Described below is a single T cell receptor (beta chain) sequence and its context. As yet, its antigen is unknown. The data derive from a study of immune cell composition in non-small cell lung cancer. Points from the study as a whole: Adenocarcinomas with higher top tumour-associated clone frequency had more reactive TILs. Squamous carcinomas (roughly 80%) more often had tumour-associated clones >0.5% than adenocarcinomas (around 35%).

The table came from immunoSEQ multiplex PCR; TCRdb's copy has only in-frame clones and leaves some out. The sample has 4,500 to 5,000 clones, roughly 71% seen once; the top ten hold 8% to 10%. Normal lung was sampled as far from the tumour as possible, at least 3 cm. CDR1 is LNHDA and CDR2 is SQIVND in the germline V gene (reference sequence). Trimming cost V 3 bases and J 1 base, with 9 bases left between them. This CDR3 region has 15 residues. The chain couples TRBV19 to TRBJ2-2; the D gene is possibly TRBD1 (6 bases). The clonotype comes from a human donor with non-small cell lung cancer. The source material was non-adjacent lung tissue. The CDR3 DNA reads TGTGCCAGTAGTATTGTGGACAGGAACACCGGGGAGCTGTTTTTT. Translating it yields CASSIVDRNTGELFF.